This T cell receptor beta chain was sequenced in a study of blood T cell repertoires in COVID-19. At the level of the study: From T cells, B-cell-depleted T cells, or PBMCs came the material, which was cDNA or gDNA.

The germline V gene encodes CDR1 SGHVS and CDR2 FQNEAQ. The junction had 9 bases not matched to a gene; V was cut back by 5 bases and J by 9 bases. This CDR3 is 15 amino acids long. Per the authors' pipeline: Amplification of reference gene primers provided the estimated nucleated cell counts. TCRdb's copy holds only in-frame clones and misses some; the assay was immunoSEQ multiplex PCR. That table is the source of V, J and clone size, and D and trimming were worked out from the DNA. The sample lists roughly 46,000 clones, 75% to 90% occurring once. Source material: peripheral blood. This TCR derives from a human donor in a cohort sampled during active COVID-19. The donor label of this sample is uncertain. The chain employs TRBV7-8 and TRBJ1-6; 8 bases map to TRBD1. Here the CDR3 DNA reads TGTGCCAGCAGCCGTGGGACAGGTTTGCTTTCACCCCTCCACTTT. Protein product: CASSRGTGLLSPLHF.